The source of this T cell receptor beta chain is a study of CD8 T cells in ankylosing spondylitis. The length of the CDR3 is 13 residues. J lost 2 bases, V lost 6 bases, and 3 bases had no gene match. Germline loops: CDR1 SGDLS, CDR2 YYNGEE. In its sample, this clonotype was seen many times. Its antigen is not identified. Construction of TCR beta libraries was performed using quantitative 5'-RACE with molecular barcodes. TCRdb re-called the 5' RACE reads through MiXCR, storing one row per CDR3 protein. The data contain tens of thousands of distinct CDR3 sequences, less than 3.5% of them seen just once; the ten biggest clones take up 4.6%. General study points: A TCR beta motif made of fewer than ten highly homologous variants seemed typical of ankylosing spondylitis blood. Researchers reportedly found disease-linked clones significantly enriched in matched ankylosing spondylitis synovial fluid. Reports of some motif variants in reactive arthritis synovial fluid and blood predate this one.

The rearrangement joins TRBV9 to TRBJ2-3, with 7 positions matching TRBD2. This receptor was obtained from a male donor with ankylosing spondylitis or in good health (not recorded which). The sequencing sample was made of blood, either unsorted or a sorted T cell fraction (not recorded which). In nucleotides, the CDR3 is TGTGCCAGCACTGGGAGGGACACAGATACGCAGTATTTT. This translates into CASTGRDTDTQYF.